This T cell receptor (beta chain) was sequenced for a study of blood T cell repertoires in COVID-19. Study details: Sources were T cells, B-cell-depleted T cells, or PBMCs; the material itself was cDNA or gDNA.

Some clones are missing from TCRdb's copy, which holds only in-frame ones; the method was immunoSEQ multiplex PCR. This table holds roughly 250,000 clones, approximately 90% found once. This clone occurred once. Sequenced material: PBMCs or T cells enriched from blood (not recorded which). This TCR came from a woman between 40 and 50 years old with acute COVID-19.

CDR3 nucleotides: TGCGCCAGCAGTCAGCGGGCGCTAAACTACAATGAGCAGTTCTTC. This translates into CASSQRALNYNEQFF. J is TRBJ2-1 and V is TRBV10-2, with D perhaps TRBD2 (6 bases). V was clipped by 5 bases and J by 3 bases, with 14 bases between them. The CDR3 is 15 residues long. From germline, CDR1 is WSHSY and CDR2 SAAADI.